The 18 T cell receptor beta chains below all came from one sample that was sequenced in a study of blood T cell repertoires in COVID-19. This table comes from immunoSEQ multiplex PCR, and its TCRdb copy is limited to in-frame clones, with some not included. The sample has 250,000 or so clones, approximately 84% seen once. The sequenced material came from PBMCs or T cells enriched from blood (not recorded which). Every receptor here comes from a man between 35 and 55 years old who had recovered from COVID-19.

V gene TRBV29-1 combines with J gene TRBJ2-7; 7 nucleotides match TRBD2. The CDR3 is 13 amino acids. V was clipped by 4 bases and J by 5 bases; unmatched bases: 8. Germline CDR1 reads SQVTM; CDR2 reads ANQGSEA. CDR3 bases: TGCAGCGTTGGGACGAGGGAGGGTAACGAGCAGTACTTC. Protein: CSVGTREGNEQYF.

The rearrangement joins TRBV7-9 to TRBJ1-2, with D maybe TRBD1 (6 bases). This CDR3 comprises 14 residues. The germline gives CDR1 SEHNR, CDR2 FQNEAQ (reference sequence). The V end lost 8 bases, the J end lost 10 bases, and 23 bases lay between the germline ends. CDR3 sequence: CASVWGSLGTFYTF. The CDR3 DNA reads TGTGCCAGCGTATGGGGAAGTTTGGGGACATTCTACACCTTC.

This clone was seen just once. The CDR3 spells CASSPSSKGAHTEAFF. The DNA for the CDR3 is TGTGCCAGCTCACCGAGTAGTAAGGGGGCGCACACTGAAGCTTTCTTT. V usage is TRBV18 and J usage is TRBJ1-1; the match to TRBD1 covers 7 bases. V gave up 3 bases and J gave up 3 bases; unmatched junction bases: 10. CDR3 length equals 16 residues. CDR1 and CDR2 from the germline V gene are KGHSH and LQKENI.

The rearrangement uses TRBV4-3 and TRBJ2-1, with a weak D call TRBD1 (5 bases). V shed 0 bases and J shed 1 base, with 7 bases lying between them. The germline V gene has CDR1 LGHNA and CDR2 YSLEER. The CDR3 is made up of 15 amino acids. CDR3 residues: CASSQDQGSYNEQFF. CDR3 sequence (DNA): TGCGCCAGCAGCCAAGACCAGGGTTCCTACAATGAGCAGTTCTTC.

This clone came up once. The chain has TRBV9 and TRBJ2-3; D possibly corresponds to TRBD2 (5 bases). The CDR3 extends over 14 amino acids. Germline lookup yields CDR1 SGDLS and CDR2 YYNGEE. V was clipped by 4 bases and J by 4 bases, with 13 bases between them. CDR3 region: CASSTYTEADTQYF. The CDR3, as DNA: TGTGCCAGCAGCACCTACACGGAGGCAGATACGCAGTATTTT. The full variable domain, in which reference TRBV9 and TRBJ2-3 provide the parts outside the CDR3, is DSGVTQTPKHLITATGQRVTLRCSPRSGDLSVYWYQQSLDQGLQFLIQYYNGEERAKGNILERFSAQQFPDLHSELNLSSLELGDSALYFCASSTYTEADTQYFGPGTRLTVL.

This sequence joins TRBV4-1 and TRBJ1-2; a weak D match, TRBD1 (5 bases). Trimming removed 4 bases from V and 8 bases from J, with 17 bases in between. The CDR3 consists of 14 residues. CDR1 is MGHRA, CDR2 YSYEKL, per germline. The CDR3 DNA reads TGCGCCAGCAGCCTCCTTGGGGGGGTACTCGGCTACACCTTC. The encoded protein is CASSLLGGVLGYTF.

CDR3 sequence reads: CASSFRGYGYTF. CDR3 DNA sequence: TGTGCCAGCAGTTTTCGAGGATATGGCTACACCTTC. The V and J genes are TRBV12-3 or TRBV12-4 and TRBJ1-2; D not certain. Trimming pared 3 bases from V and 5 bases from J, leaving 7 bases between. This CDR3 comprises 12 residues.

The chain links TRBV19 to TRBJ2-7; the D gene is possibly TRBD2 (5 bases). Trimming left V 7 bases short and J 7 bases short, with 20 bases between. The length of the CDR3 is 14 residues. The germline V gene encodes CDR1 LNHDA and CDR2 SQIVND (reference sequence). CDR3 sequence reads: CASNRGLHLEEQYF. The CDR3 DNA sequence: TGTGCCAGTAATAGAGGGTTGCACCTAGAGGAGCAGTACTTC.

The chain joins TRBV4-3 to TRBJ2-7, with 7 bases identical to TRBD1. The germline CDR1 and CDR2 sequences are LGHNA and YSLEER. The CDR3 sequence is 17 residues long. Trimming removed 1 base from V and 4 bases from J; junction bases left unmatched: 13. CDR3 nucleotide sequence: TGCGCCAGCAGCCAAGGAGGCCCGGGACAGAGGACTTACGAGCAGTACTTC. It specifies CASSQGGPGQRTYEQYF.

V is TRBV5-1 and J is TRBJ2-7; D is possibly TRBD1 (5 bases). CDR1 is SGHRS and CDR2 is YFSETQ in the germline V gene. Trimming shortened V by 0 bases and J by 3 bases, and 10 bases separated the two germline ends. This CDR3 is 14 amino acids long. CDR3 protein: CASSLEQEIYEQYF. The CDR3 DNA sequence: TGCGCCAGCAGCTTGGAACAGGAGATCTACGAGCAGTACTTC.

The chain employs TRBV27 and TRBJ1-1; perhaps TRBD1 as D (5 bases). V lost 3 bases and J lost 5, with 7 bases in between. Germline CDR1 and CDR2: MNHEY and SMNVEV (reference sequence). This CDR3 is 12 amino acids long. The CDR3 bases are TGTGCCAGCAGTTTTCGGGGGACTGAAGCTTTCTTT. Residues: CASSFRGTEAFF.

This chain connects TRBV2 to TRBJ1-5, with 10 positions matching TRBD1. V trimming: 6 bases; J trimming: 5 bases; junction bases outside the gene matches: 4. The CDR3 spans 14 residues. Germline CDR1 SNHLY, CDR2 FYNNEI. DNA of the CDR3: TGTGCCAGCAGCTTCGGACAGGGGGATCAGCCCCAGCATTTT. Translating it yields CASSFGQGDQPQHF.

The genes are TRBV6-5 and TRBJ1-1; TRBD1 might be the D (6 bases). This CDR3 has 13 residues. V was trimmed by 8 bases and J by 3 bases, leaving 13 bases between them. Germline-derived CDR1 and CDR2 are MNHEY and SVGAGI. CDR3 sequence: CASGQRPYTEAFF. CDR3 nucleotide sequence: TGTGCCAGCGGACAGAGGCCCTACACTGAAGCTTTCTTT.

The chain couples TRBV5-1 to TRBJ1-4; D is uncertain. The V end lost 4 bases, the J end lost 0 bases, and 22 bases lay between the germline ends. Germline assignment: CDR1 SGHRS and CDR2 YFSETQ. This CDR3 is built from 19 residues. CDR3 bases: TGCGCCAGCAGCCCTGCTAGGCCCCTGCAGAAAACAACTAATGAAAAACTGTTTTTT. Its translation: CASSPARPLQKTTNEKLFF.

J is TRBJ2-1 and V is TRBV11-2, with TRBD1 matching over 9 bases. V gave up 5 bases and J gave up 8 bases; unmatched junction bases: 10. Germline V gene lookup returns CDR1 SGHAT and CDR2 FQNNGV. The CDR3 is 15 residues long. CDR3 amino acids: CASSMQTGGWYEQFF. The CDR3 DNA reads as TGTGCCAGCAGCATGCAGACAGGGGGATGGTATGAGCAGTTCTTC.

This CDR3 reads CASRSPGQANTEAFF. CDR3 DNA: TGTGCCAGTAGGTCACCGGGACAGGCGAACACTGAAGCTTTCTTT. V and J are TRBV19 and TRBJ1-1, with TRBD1 identical over 8 bases. V gave up 6 bases and J gave up 1 base; unmatched junction bases: 7. The length of the CDR3 is 15 residues. CDR1 and CDR2 from the germline V gene are LNHDA and SQIVND (reference sequence). The variable domain in full, completed from reference TRBV19 and TRBJ1-1, reads DGGITQSPKYLFRKEGQNVTLSCEQNLNHDAMYWYRQDPGQGLRLIYYSQIVNDFQKGDIAEGYSVSREKKESFPLTVTSAQKNPTAFYLCASRSPGQANTEAFFGQGTRLTVV.

CDR3: CASSFRSETQYF. CDR3 in DNA: TGTGCCAGCAGCTTTCGTTCCGAGACCCAGTACTTC. This chain links TRBV5-8 with TRBJ2-5; no reliable D call. Germline CDR1 is SGHTS and CDR2 is YDEGEE. This CDR3 comprises 12 residues. The V end lost 2 bases, the J end lost 5 bases, and 7 bases lay between the germline ends.

This rearrangement joins TRBV5-1 to TRBJ1-2, with 10 bases that match TRBD1. CDR3 length equals 13 residues. Germline assignment: CDR1 SGHRS and CDR2 YFSETQ. V dropped 9 bases and J dropped 6; count of bases not matched to a gene: 8. The chain's CDR3 is CATRPGQGDGYTF. DNA for the CDR3: TGCGCCACCCGTCCAGGACAGGGGGATGGCTACACCTTC.